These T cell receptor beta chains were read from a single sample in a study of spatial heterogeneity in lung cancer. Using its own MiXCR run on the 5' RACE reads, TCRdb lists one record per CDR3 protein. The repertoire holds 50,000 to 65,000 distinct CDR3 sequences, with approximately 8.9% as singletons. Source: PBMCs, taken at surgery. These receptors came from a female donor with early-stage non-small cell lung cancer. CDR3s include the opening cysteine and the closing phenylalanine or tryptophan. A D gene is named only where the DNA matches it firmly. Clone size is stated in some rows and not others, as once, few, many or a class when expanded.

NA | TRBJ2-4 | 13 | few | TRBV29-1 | CSVLGGAKNIQYF | TGCAGCGTTCTAGGAGGGGCCAAAAACATTCAGTACTTC
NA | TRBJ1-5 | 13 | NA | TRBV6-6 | CASSTGRDQPQHF | TGTGCCAGCAGTACAGGAAGGGATCAGCCCCAGCATTTT
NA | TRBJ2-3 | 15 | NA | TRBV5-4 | CASSSGPDSRDTQYF | TGTGCCAGCAGCTCGGGTCCCGACTCCCGAGATACGCAGTATTTT
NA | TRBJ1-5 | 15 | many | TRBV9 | CASSLEGTLNQPQHF | TGTGCCAGCAGCCTGGAGGGGACATTAAATCAGCCCCAGCATTTT
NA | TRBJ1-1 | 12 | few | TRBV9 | CASSEANTEAFF | TGTGCCAGCAGCGAAGCGAACACTGAAGCTTTCTTT
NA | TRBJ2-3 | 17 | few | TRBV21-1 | CASSKKKGTSARGAQYF | TGTGCCAGCAGCAAAAAGAAGGGGACTAGCGCTCGAGGGGCGCAGTATTTT
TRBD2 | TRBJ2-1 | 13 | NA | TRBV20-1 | CSASRGERDEQFF | TGCAGTGCTAGCCGGGGGGAGAGGGATGAGCAGTTCTTC
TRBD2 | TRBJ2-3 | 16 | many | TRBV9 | CASSGGTSGLTDTQYF | TGTGCCAGCAGCGGGGGGACTAGCGGTCTCACAGATACGCAGTATTTT
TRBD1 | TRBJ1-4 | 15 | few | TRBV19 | CASIRGQGRGEKLFF | TGTGCCAGTATCAGGGGACAGGGGAGAGGTGAAAAACTGTTTTTT
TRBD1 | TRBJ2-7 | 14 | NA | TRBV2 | CASSGGTGPYEQYF | TGTGCCAGCAGTGGCGGGACAGGGCCTTACGAGCAGTACTTC
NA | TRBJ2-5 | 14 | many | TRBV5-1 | CASSLTGPEETQYF | TGCGCCAGCAGCTTAACCGGACCAGAAGAGACCCAGTACTTC
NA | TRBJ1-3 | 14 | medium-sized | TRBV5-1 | CASSLEQAGNTIYF | TGCGCCAGCAGCTTGGAGCAGGCAGGAAACACCATATATTTT
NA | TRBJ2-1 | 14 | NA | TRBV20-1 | CSARATPGDNEQFF | TGCAGTGCTAGAGCGACCCCAGGGGACAATGAGCAGTTCTTC
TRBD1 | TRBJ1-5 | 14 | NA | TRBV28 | CASSPGQEDQPQHF | TGTGCCAGCAGCCCGGGACAGGAGGATCAGCCCCAGCATTTT
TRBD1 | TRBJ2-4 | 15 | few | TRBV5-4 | CASSSGQGAKNIQYF | TGTGCCAGCAGTTCCGGACAGGGGGCCAAAAACATTCAGTACTTC
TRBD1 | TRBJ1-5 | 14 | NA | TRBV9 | CASSVEDRDWPQHF | TGTGCCAGCAGCGTAGAGGACAGGGACTGGCCCCAGCATTTT
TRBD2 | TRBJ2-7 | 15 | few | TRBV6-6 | CASSGLAESSYEQYF | TGTGCCAGCAGTGGACTAGCGGAGAGCTCCTACGAGCAGTACTTC
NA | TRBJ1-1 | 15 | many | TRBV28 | CASSLVGGVLFEAFF | TGTGCCAGCAGTTTGGTTGGGGGCGTCCTCTTCGAAGCTTTCTTT
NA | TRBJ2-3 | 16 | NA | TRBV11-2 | CASSVTDSPSTDTQYF | TGTGCCAGCAGCGTCACGGACTCCCCTAGCACAGATACGCAGTATTTT
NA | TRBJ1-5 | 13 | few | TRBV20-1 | CSASTDSNQPQHF | TGCAGTGCTAGCACAGATAGCAATCAGCCCCAGCATTTT
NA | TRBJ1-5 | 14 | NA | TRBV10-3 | CAISEGRGRQPQHF | TGTGCCATCAGTGAGGGCAGGGGAAGGCAGCCCCAGCATTTT
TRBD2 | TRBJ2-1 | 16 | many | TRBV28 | CASSSLSTSGHNEQFF | TGTGCCAGCAGTTCACTATCGACTAGCGGACACAATGAGCAGTTCTTC
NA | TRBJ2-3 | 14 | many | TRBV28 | CASSFPAPTDTQYF | TGTGCCAGCAGTTTCCCGGCCCCCACAGATACGCAGTATTTT
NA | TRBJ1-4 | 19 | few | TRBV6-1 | CASSEASRYRIATNEKLFF | TGTGCCAGCAGTGAAGCTTCCCGGTACAGGATAGCAACTAATGAAAAACTGTTTTTT
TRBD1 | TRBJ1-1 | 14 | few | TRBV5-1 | CATARDRGETEAFF | TGCGCCACCGCCCGGGACAGGGGAGAAACTGAAGCTTTCTTT
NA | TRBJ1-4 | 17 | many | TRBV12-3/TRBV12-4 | CASSLSSGAATNEKLFF | TGTGCCAGCAGTTTATCTTCAGGAGCTGCAACTAATGAAAAACTGTTTTTT